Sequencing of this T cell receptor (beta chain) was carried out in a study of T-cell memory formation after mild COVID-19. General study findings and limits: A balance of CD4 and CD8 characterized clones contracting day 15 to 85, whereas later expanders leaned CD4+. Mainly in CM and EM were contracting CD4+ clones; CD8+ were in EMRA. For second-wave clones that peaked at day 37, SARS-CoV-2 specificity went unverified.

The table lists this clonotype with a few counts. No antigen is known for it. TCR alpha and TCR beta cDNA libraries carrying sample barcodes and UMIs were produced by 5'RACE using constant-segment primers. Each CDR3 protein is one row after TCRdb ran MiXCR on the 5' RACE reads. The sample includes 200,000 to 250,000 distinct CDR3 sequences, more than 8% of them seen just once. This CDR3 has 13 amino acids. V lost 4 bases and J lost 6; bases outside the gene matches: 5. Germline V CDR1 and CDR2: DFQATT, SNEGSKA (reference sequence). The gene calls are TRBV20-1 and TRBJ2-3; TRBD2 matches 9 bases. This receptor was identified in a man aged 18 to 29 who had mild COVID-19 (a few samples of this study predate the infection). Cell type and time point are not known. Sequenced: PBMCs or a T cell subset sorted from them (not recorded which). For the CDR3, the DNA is TGCAGTGCTACCGGGACTAGCTTGGATACGCAGTATTTT. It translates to CSATGTSLDTQYF.